The T cell receptor (beta chain) described here comes from a study of technical replicates of blood from several donors. Trimming cost V 5 bases and J 4 bases; bases outside gene matches: 10. Per the germline V gene, CDR1 is SGHAT and CDR2 is FQNNGV. The CDR3 is made up of 15 amino acids. Method: immunoSEQ multiplex PCR; TCRdb's copy keeps in-frame clones and lacks some. The sample lists about 49,000 clones; about 93% were seen once. The sequence came from a human donor in good health. Some clones in this sample may be carry-over from other donors' samples. This chain uses TRBV11-2 with TRBJ1-2; TRBD1 matches at 7 bases. The sequenced material came from PBMCs. CDR3 region: CASSPIRQGGYGYTF. The CDR3 bases are TGTGCCAGCAGCCCCATTCGACAGGGAGGCTATGGCTACACCTTC.